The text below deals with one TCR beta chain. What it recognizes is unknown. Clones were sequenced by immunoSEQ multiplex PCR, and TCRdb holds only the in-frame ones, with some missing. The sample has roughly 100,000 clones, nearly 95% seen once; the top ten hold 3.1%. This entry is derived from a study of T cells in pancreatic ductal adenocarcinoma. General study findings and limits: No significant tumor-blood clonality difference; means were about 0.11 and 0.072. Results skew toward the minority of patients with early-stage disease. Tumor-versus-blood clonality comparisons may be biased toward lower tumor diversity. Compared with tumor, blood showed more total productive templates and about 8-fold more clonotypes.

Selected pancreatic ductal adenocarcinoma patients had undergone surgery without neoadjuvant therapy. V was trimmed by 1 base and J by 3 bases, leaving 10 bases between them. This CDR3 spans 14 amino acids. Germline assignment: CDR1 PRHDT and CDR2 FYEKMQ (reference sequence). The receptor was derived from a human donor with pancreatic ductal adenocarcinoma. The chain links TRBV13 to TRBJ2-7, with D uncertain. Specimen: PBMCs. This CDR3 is CASSLESSYYEQYF. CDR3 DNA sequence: TGTGCCAGCAGCTTAGAGAGTAGCTACTACGAGCAGTACTTC. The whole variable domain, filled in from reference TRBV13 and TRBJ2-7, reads AAGVIQSPRHLIKEKRETATLKCYPIPRHDTVYWYQQGPGQDPQFLISFYEKMQSDKGSIPDRFSAQQFSDYHSELNMSSLELGDSALYFCASSLESSYYEQYFGPGTRLTVT.